The 12 T cell receptor beta chains reported below all come from one sample, sequenced in a study of blood T cell repertoires in COVID-19. The repertoire was sequenced with immunoSEQ multiplex PCR; TCRdb's copy has only in-frame clones and lacks some. The sample contains 80,000 to 130,000 clones, 80% to 95% of which appear only once. Input material: peripheral blood. The receptors were gathered from a man between 65 and 85 years old with acute or convalescent COVID-19.

The chain recombines TRBV7-9 with TRBJ1-2; no firm D call. The CDR3 consists of 15 residues. The germline V and J ends were trimmed by 1 base and 0 bases, with 9 bases remaining between them. Germline values: CDR1 SEHNR, CDR2 FQNEAQ (reference sequence). This CDR3 is CASSLEAAPNYGYTF. Here the CDR3 DNA reads TGTGCCAGCAGCTTAGAGGCAGCGCCTAACTATGGCTACACCTTC.

The chain employs TRBV10-3 and TRBJ1-6; 7 bases map to TRBD1. CDR1 ENHRY and CDR2 SYGVKD come from the germline V gene. The ends lost 3 bases at V and 10 bases at J; junction bases unmatched: 9. The CDR3 loop spans 15 amino acids. The CDR3 loop reads CAISDRGPPQSPLHF. CDR3 DNA: TGTGCCATCAGTGATAGGGGGCCCCCACAATCACCCCTCCACTTT.

The J gene is TRBJ2-3, the V gene TRBV29-1; 12 nucleotides line up with TRBD2. CDR3 length equals 13 residues. Germline CDR1 is SQVTM and CDR2 is ANQGSEA. The ends lost 7 bases at V and 2 bases at J; junction bases unmatched: 1. In DNA, the CDR3 is TGCAGCGCTAGCGGGGGGGCCACAGATACGCAGTATTTT. It yields the protein CSASGGATDTQYF.

V gene TRBV7-9 combines with J gene TRBJ2-7; 10 bases are shared with TRBD1. CDR3 length: 15 residues. The junction had 10 bases not matched to a gene; V was cut back by 6 bases and J by 5 bases. CDR1 SEHNR and CDR2 FQNEAQ come from the germline V gene (reference sequence). CDR3 in amino acids: CASRQTGGPLDEQYF. As DNA, the CDR3 is TGTGCCAGCAGACAGACAGGGGGCCCTTTGGACGAGCAGTACTTC.

In this sample, this clone turned up once. The rearrangement uses TRBV10-1 and TRBJ2-7, with 7 bases aligning to TRBD1. V was clipped by 3 bases and J by 3 bases; unmatched bases: 2. The CDR3 consists of 13 residues. Germline V lookup: CDR1 WNHNN, CDR2 SYGVQD (reference sequence). CDR3 in amino acids: CASSDRTGYEQYF. The CDR3 region has the DNA TGCGCCAGCAGTGACAGGACAGGCTACGAGCAGTACTTC.

This clone was picked up one time. V and J are TRBV7-2 and TRBJ2-1, with TRBD2 matching over 8 bases. V shed 7 bases, J shed 6 bases, and the junction held 11 bases outside the gene matches. The germline CDR1 and CDR2 sequences are SGHTA and FQGNSA. This CDR3 region has 15 residues. The CDR3 DNA sequence: TGTGCCAGCAACTGTTGCGGGGGGCGTTGCAATGAGCAGTTCTTC. As protein: CASNCCGGRCNEQFF.

V and J are TRBV4-1 and TRBJ2-2; TRBD2 is a possible D gene (5 bases). The germline CDR1 and CDR2 sequences are MGHRA and YSYEKL. V lost 0 bases and J lost 8, with 7 bases in between. This CDR3 has 13 residues. CDR3 in amino acids: CASSQDRGGELFF. The CDR3 bases are TGCGCCAGCAGCCAAGATCGGGGTGGGGAGCTGTTTTTT.

This chain connects TRBV12-3 or TRBV12-4 to TRBJ2-3; the D is unclear. CDR3 size: 13 residues. Trimming took off 9 bases at V and 2 bases at J, with 12 bases between the two ends. This chain's CDR3 is CASRRVFTDTQYF. The CDR3 DNA reads TGTGCCAGTCGTCGGGTCTTCACAGATACGCAGTATTTT.

This sequence joins TRBV7-6 and TRBJ2-2, with 13 nucleotides matching TRBD2. CDR3 size: 19 residues. CDR1 is SGHVS and CDR2 is FNYEAQ in the germline V gene. Trimming at V came to 1 base and at J to 1 base, leaving 6 bases not matched to a gene. The CDR3 DNA sequence: TGTGCCAGCAGCTTAGTGGCGGGACTAGCGGGACTGAACACCGGGGAGCTGTTTTTT. Translating it yields CASSLVAGLAGLNTGELFF.

The chain has TRBV3-1 (or the pseudogene TRBV3-2) and TRBJ1-5; D is perhaps TRBD1 (5 bases). Germline CDR1 reads LGHDT; CDR2 reads YNNKEL (reference sequence). The CDR3 is 13 amino acids. Trimming removed 3 bases at V and 7 bases at J, with 10 bases between. The CDR3 sequence: CASSQGHRQPQHF. The CDR3, as DNA: TGTGCCAGCAGCCAGGGGCATCGGCAGCCCCAGCATTTT.

This chain links TRBV25-1 with TRBJ1-2, with 8 bases matching TRBD1. Per germline, CDR1 MGHDK and CDR2 SYGVNS. The CDR3 extends over 15 amino acids. V dropped 6 bases and J dropped 4; count of bases not matched to a gene: 10. Here the CDR3 reads CASRKDQGAGYGYTF. For the CDR3, the DNA is TGTGCCAGCAGAAAGGACCAGGGGGCAGGCTATGGCTACACCTTC.

V and J are TRBV29-1 and TRBJ1-3, with D perhaps matching TRBD1 (5 bases). The CDR3 is made up of 13 amino acids. Trimming left V 4 bases short and J 0 bases short, with 7 bases between. Germline lookup yields CDR1 SQVTM and CDR2 ANQGSEA. The CDR3 spells CSVGGGSGNTIYF. The CDR3 nucleotides read TGCAGCGTTGGGGGGGGCTCTGGAAACACCATATATTTT.